This TCR beta chain was sequenced for a study of post-analysis software for immune sequencing data (dated by TCRdb to between 2014 and 2017). In the study overall: Recorded disease courses included relapsing-remitting, secondary progressive and progressive-relapsing multiple sclerosis, with some patients lacking subtype annotation. The patient repertoires were set against 10 or so previously published healthy control repertoires from donors whose ages ranged from 6 to 25 years. A subset of samples was prepared in parallel using single-end sample barcoding, then pooled and co-amplified after Illumina adapter ligation. Findings and caveats that apply to the study as a whole: A handful of TRBV segments, including TRBV5-6, TRBV5-1 and TRBV20-1, were significantly more frequent in patients than controls. The multiple sclerosis patient group was slightly younger than the control group. When samples were clustered directly using the F measure, samples prepared in the same batch co-clustered strongly, which prompted a batch-effect correction. Significantly lower normalized Chao1 diversity was found in multiple sclerosis patients than in controls, suggesting substantial peripheral T-cell clonal expansion.

As concerns this clonotype: Its specific antigen is unknown. No base qualities exist here, and no much larger clone lies one base off it.

The library was produced with PCR. Data came from an Illumina HiSeq 2500. To reduce PCR and sequencing biases, unique molecular identifiers were built into the TCR beta cDNA libraries. Roughly 500,000 cDNA molecules were obtained per 1 to 10 million input T cells, so each molecule approximated one T cell. Patient libraries were prepared and sequenced with the same protocol used for the earlier healthy control dataset. Samples belonging to the same batch were prepared together, multiplexed and sequenced on a shared HiSeq lane. The original methods were these. MIGEC handled the raw barcoded reads, throwing out single-read molecular identifier groups before consensus assembly and CDR3 extraction. VDJtools was used for post-analysis of the clonotype tables, with diversity normalized by down-sampling every dataset to the smallest sample size. To correct batch-related cross-sample contamination, repertoire overlap clustering matched CDR3 amino acid sequences but not nucleotide sequences. In TCRdb, the public reads were trimmed at Q25 with fastp and aligned with MiXCR, with productive beta chains retained. Rows are unified per CDR3 protein, each entry keeping the most common DNA and genes. The V and J calls here are based on TCRdb, not the publication. This sample has around 400,000 distinct CDR3 sequences in its table, and around 37% of those were observed once. Jointly, the top ten make up roughly 13% of the sample.

To demonstrate the VDJtools post-analysis software, TCR beta repertoires were profiled from the peripheral blood of about a dozen young patients with multiple sclerosis. The multiple sclerosis patients were children and adolescents ranging in age from 6 to 15 years. The germline V gene supplies CDR1 SGHDN and CDR2 FVKESK. V is cut by 8 bases and J by 3 bases, and the space between the germline ends is 11 bases. Including the terminal cysteine and phenylalanine, the CDR3 comprises 13 residues. Only the CDR3 part of the read is kept: 39 bases, read in frame from the first base. The V gene is TRBV14 and the J gene is TRBJ2-4; the D segment could be TRBD1, given 5 matching bases. The sample was blood. This clonotype was sampled from a girl between 5 and 17 years old with multiple sclerosis. The CDR3 region: CASQGADKNIQYF. The sequence in DNA is TGTGCCAGCCAAGGGGCAGACAAAAACATTCAGTACTTC. The CDR3, completed at both ends by the reference TRBV14 and TRBJ2-4 genes, gives the full variable domain EAGVTQFPSHSVIEKGQTVTLRCDPISGHDNLYWYRRVMGKEIKFLLHFVKESKQDESGMPNNRFLAERTGGTYSTLKVQPAELEDSGVYFCASQGADKNIQYFGAGTRLSVL.